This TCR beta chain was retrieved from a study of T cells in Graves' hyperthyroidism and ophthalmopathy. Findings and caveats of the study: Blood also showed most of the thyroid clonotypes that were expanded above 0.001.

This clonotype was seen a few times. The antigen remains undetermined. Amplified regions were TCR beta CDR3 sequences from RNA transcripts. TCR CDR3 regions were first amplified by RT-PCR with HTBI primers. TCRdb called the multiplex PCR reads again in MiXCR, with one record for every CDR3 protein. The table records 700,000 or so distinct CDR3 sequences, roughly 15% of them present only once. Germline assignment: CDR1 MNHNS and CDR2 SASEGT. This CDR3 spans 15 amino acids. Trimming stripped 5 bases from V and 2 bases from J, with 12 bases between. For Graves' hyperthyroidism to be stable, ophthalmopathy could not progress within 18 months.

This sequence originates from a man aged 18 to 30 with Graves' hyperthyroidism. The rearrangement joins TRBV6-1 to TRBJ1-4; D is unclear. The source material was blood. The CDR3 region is CASSIEGTTNEKLFF. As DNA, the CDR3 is TGTGCCAGCAGTATAGAGGGTACCACTAATGAAAAACTGTTTTTT.